This T cell receptor beta chain comes out of a study of cytomegalovirus exposure and HLA in healthy donors. General study results and limits: There were several of the most significant clusters that appeared linked to common viral pathogens in a later analysis. As confirmed in vitro, a few CMV-associated chains were specific for CMV antigens. Later on, analysis showed that most CMV-associated TCR beta chains appeared to be HLA-restricted.

In the case of this clone: Antigen unknown.

PCR involved 60 Vbeta and 13 Jbeta primers. Data came from immunoSEQ multiplex PCR; TCRdb stores just in-frame clones and leaves some out. The sample holds 150,000 or so clones, 74% seen once. The V end lost 5 bases, the J end lost 0 bases, and 13 bases lay between the germline ends. The CDR3 has 15 residues. Per germline, CDR1 LNHDA and CDR2 SQIVND (reference sequence). Sequencing was done on a sample of PBMCs. V is TRBV19 and J is TRBJ1-1, with D possibly matching TRBD1 (5 bases). This clonotype was sampled from a man aged 30 to 39 in good health and CMV-seronegative. The DNA for the CDR3 is TGTGCCAGTAGTCGAGGACAAATGGTGAACACTGAAGCTTTCTTT. It yields the protein CASSRGQMVNTEAFF.